The 3 T cell receptor beta chains reported below all come from one sample, sequenced in a study of blood T cell repertoires in COVID-19. TCRdb keeps only in-frame clones here, not all; method: immunoSEQ multiplex PCR. The sample carries 60,000 or so clones, almost 90% recorded once. The sample was peripheral blood. These receptors all stem from a man between 60 and 70 years old with acute or convalescent COVID-19.

This clone occurred a few times. The V call is TRBV5-1, the J call TRBJ2-2; D is perhaps TRBD1 (5 bases). CDR1 and CDR2 (germline): SGHRS, YFSETQ. This CDR3 region has 14 residues. Trimming left V 3 bases short and J 4 bases short, with 10 bases between. CDR3: CASSYDRITGELFF. CDR3 in DNA: TGCGCCAGCAGCTATGACAGAATCACCGGGGAGCTGTTTTTT.

V is TRBV30 and J is TRBJ2-7; 11 bases fit TRBD1. The germline V gene has CDR1 GTSNPN and CDR2 SVGIG (reference sequence). The V segment lost 5 bases and the J segment 9 bases; nucleotides outside the gene matches: 6. The CDR3 totals 12 residues. The CDR3 DNA reads as TGTGCCTGGGCCGGGACAGGGGGTTCGCAGTACTTC. It yields the protein CAWAGTGGSQYF.

The chain employs TRBV6-5 and TRBJ1-2, with 7 bases lining up with TRBD1. Germline CDR1 reads MNHEY; CDR2 reads SVGAGI. Trimming at V came to 6 bases and at J to 4 bases, leaving 8 bases not matched to a gene. This CDR3 region has 14 residues. CDR3 nucleotides: TGTGCCAGCAGCGTCCAGGGGGTAGGCTATGGCTACACCTTC. It translates to CASSVQGVGYGYTF.